Below are 17 T cell receptor beta chains sequenced from a single sample in a study of sequential checkpoint blockade in melanoma. Produced via immunoSEQ multiplex PCR; TCRdb's table is partial and in-frame only. The sample yields under 2,500 clones, 18% seen once. As for treatment: randomized to nivolumab then ipilimumab (arm A) or the reverse (arm B). Sequencing used tumor tissue (inferred from file names), obtained from a patient given nivolumab and ipilimumab in sequence. These receptors originate from a human donor with melanoma.

This clone was counted at least ten times. The chain joins TRBV11-3 to TRBJ2-2; 8 bases agree with TRBD1. The CDR3 spans 15 residues. Germline assignment: CDR1 SGHNT and CDR2 YENEEA. J gave up 5 bases and V 5 bases, and 7 bases lay outside the gene matches. The chain's CDR3 is CASSPTTGETGELFF. In DNA, the CDR3 is TGTGCCAGCAGCCCAACGACAGGGGAAACCGGGGAGCTGTTTTTT.

This clone was seen a handful of times. The chain uses TRBV4-1 and TRBJ1-2, with D hard to call. Deletions cut 0 bases from V and 14 bases from J, with 16 bases between. Germline V gives CDR1 MGHRA, CDR2 YSYEKL. The CDR3 has 13 amino acids. CDR3 in amino acids: CASSQEAYRVTTF. The CDR3 nucleotides are TGCGCCAGCAGCCAAGAAGCCTACCGGGTCACGACCTTC.

This clone was detected many times. This chain uses TRBV11-3 with TRBJ1-5; D gene uncertain. Between the trimmed V and J ends, which lost 5 bases and 0 bases, there was a span of 14 bases. Germline lookup yields CDR1 SGHNT and CDR2 YENEEA. The CDR3 covers 16 residues. CDR3 bases: TGTGCCAGCAGCCCTCTTGGAGATACTAGCAATCAGCCCCAGCATTTT. This encodes CASSPLGDTSNQPQHF.

The chain combines TRBV6-4 with TRBJ1-1; D is uncertain. Germline CDR1 reads MRHNA; CDR2 reads SNTAGT. Trimming pared 10 bases from V and 7 bases from J, leaving 13 bases between. This CDR3 comprises 11 residues. CDR3 in amino acids: CATYLSGEAFF. DNA for the CDR3: TGTGCCACCTATTTATCGGGTGAAGCTTTCTTT.

In its sample, this clone is medium-sized. The genes are TRBV6-8 and TRBJ2-2; tentative D call: TRBD1 (5 bases). The germline gives CDR1 MNHGY, CDR2 SAAAGT. V gave up 7 bases and J gave up 2 bases, with 11 bases separating them. The CDR3 has 14 residues. CDR3 in amino acids: CASMDTINTGELFF. The DNA for the CDR3 is TGTGCCAGCATGGACACGATCAACACCGGGGAGCTGTTTTTT.

In this sample, this clone turned up many times. Here the CDR3 DNA reads TGCGCCAGCAGCCAAGAAGGACTAGGGGGGTCAGGTGACGAGCAGTACTTC. This gives the protein CASSQEGLGGSGDEQYF. This chain uses TRBV4-1 with TRBJ2-7; perhaps TRBD2 as D (7 bases). Germline V CDR1 and CDR2: MGHRA, YSYEKL. The CDR3 runs to 17 residues. V lost 0 bases, J lost 5 bases, and 20 bases lay in between.

V and J are TRBV19 and TRBJ2-3; 8 bases are shared with TRBD2. The CDR3 totals 16 residues. Trimming cost V 4 bases and J 3 bases; bases outside gene matches: 9. Germline-derived CDR1 and CDR2 are LNHDA and SQIVND (reference sequence). The CDR3 region is CASSTPGGGGTDTQYF. DNA of the CDR3: TGTGCCAGTAGTACCCCTGGGGGCGGGGGGACAGATACGCAGTATTTT.

The chain recombines TRBV18 with TRBJ2-7, with a weak D call TRBD2 (6 bases). The CDR3 extends over 14 amino acids. Trimming took 3 bases from V and 6 from J, leaving 15 bases between them. CDR1 and CDR2 (germline): KGHSH, LQKENI. In DNA, the CDR3 is TGTGCCAGCTCACCCCGGGCCACTAGCTCCGAGCAGTACTTC. Translating it yields CASSPRATSSEQYF. Full variable domain (outside the CDR3, taken from reference TRBV18 and TRBJ2-7): NAGVMQNPRHLVRRRGQEARLRCSPMKGHSHVYWYRQLPEEGLKFMVYLQKENIIDESGMPKERFSAEFPKEGPSILRIQQVVRGDSAAYFCASSPRATSSEQYFGPGTRLTVT.

The CDR3 here is CASRPWDGSNTGELFF. CDR3 sequence (DNA): TGTGCCAGTAGACCTTGGGACGGTTCGAACACCGGGGAGCTGTTTTTT. The chain recombines TRBV19 with TRBJ2-2; tentatively, D is TRBD1 or TRBD2 (5 bases each). Trimming stripped 6 bases from V and 0 bases from J, with 14 bases between. This CDR3 is built from 16 residues. Germline V gene data show CDR1 as LNHDA and CDR2 as SQIVND (reference sequence).

This clone was observed a few times. The chain combines TRBV11-3 with TRBJ2-4; D uncertain. The V end was cut by 5 bases, the J end by 9 bases, with 17 bases between. Germline V gives CDR1 SGHNT, CDR2 YENEEA. CDR3 size: 14 residues. The CDR3 reads CASSLDRSSGIQYF. Here the CDR3 DNA reads TGTGCCAGCAGCCTGGACCGCAGCTCAGGCATTCAGTACTTC.

The gene calls are TRBV25-1 and TRBJ1-2, with D uncertain. The CDR3 is 15 amino acids. With 3 bases removed from V and 7 bases from J, the gap between germline ends came to 18 bases. Germline V lookup: CDR1 MGHDK, CDR2 SYGVNS. Here the CDR3 reads CASSDWASLRGGYTF. DNA for the CDR3: TGTGCCAGCAGTGATTGGGCTTCCTTAAGAGGTGGCTACACCTTC.

This clone was seen only a few times. The chain joins TRBV28 to TRBJ1-5; 8 positions agree with TRBD1. CDR1 is MDHEN, CDR2 SYDVKM, per germline. The ends lost 5 bases at V and 1 base at J; junction bases unmatched: 7. The CDR3 extends over 16 amino acids. DNA of the CDR3: TGTGCCAGCAGTCAACTCGGGACAGGCAGCAATCAGCCCCAGCATTTT. Translated: CASSQLGTGSNQPQHF. The complete variable domain, with remaining parts taken from reference TRBV28 and TRBJ1-5, reads DVKVTQSSRYLVKRTGEKVFLECVQDMDHENMFWYRQDPGLGLRLIYFSYDVKMKEKGDIPEGYSVSREKKERFSLILESASTNQTSMYLCASSQLGTGSNQPQHFGDGTRLSIL.

The chain is built from TRBV14 and TRBJ2-3; 10 bases fit TRBD2. J was trimmed by 4 bases and V by 6 bases; bases with no gene match: 10. The CDR3 loop spans 16 amino acids. The germline gives CDR1 SGHDN, CDR2 FVKESK. The CDR3 protein is CASSRLAGAGADTQYF. The DNA of the CDR3 is TGTGCCAGCAGTAGGCTAGCGGGAGCCGGGGCAGATACGCAGTATTTT.

The J gene is TRBJ1-6, the V gene TRBV19, with TRBD1 matching over 8 bases. Germline-derived CDR1 and CDR2 are LNHDA and SQIVND (reference sequence). The trim removed 4 bases at V and 9 bases at J, leaving 8 bases unmatched. The CDR3 has 15 amino acids. CDR3 residues: CASSTTPDRASPLHF. CDR3 coding DNA: TGTGCCAGTAGTACCACCCCGGACAGGGCTTCACCCCTCCACTTT.

V is TRBV19 and J is TRBJ2-3; D remains ambiguous. Trimming removed 3 bases from V and 0 bases from J, with 10 bases in between. CDR1 LNHDA and CDR2 SQIVND come from the germline V gene (reference sequence). The CDR3 consists of 15 residues. The CDR3 sequence is CASSIFETSTDTQYF. Written as DNA, the CDR3 is TGTGCCAGTAGTATTTTTGAGACTAGCACAGATACGCAGTATTTT. Supplemented by reference TRBV19 and TRBJ2-3, the full variable domain reads DGGITQSPKYLFRKEGQNVTLSCEQNLNHDAMYWYRQDPGQGLRLIYYSQIVNDFQKGDIAEGYSVSREKKESFPLTVTSAQKNPTAFYLCASSIFETSTDTQYFGPGTRLTVL.

This clone rates as medium-sized. This chain uses TRBV11-3 with TRBJ2-2; TRBD2 matches at 11 bases. From germline, CDR1 is SGHNT and CDR2 YENEEA. V shed 2 bases and J 8 bases; nucleotides not matched to a gene: 7. This CDR3 comprises 16 residues. CDR3 protein: CASSLQLAGVLGELFF. Here the CDR3 DNA reads TGTGCCAGCAGCTTACAACTAGCGGGAGTTCTAGGGGAGCTGTTTTTT.

This clone occurred a few times. This chain uses TRBV6-8 with TRBJ1-2; TRBD1 aligns across 11 bases. CDR1 MNHGY and CDR2 SAAAGT come from the germline V gene. The CDR3 has 15 residues. With 5 bases clipped from V and 7 bases from J, the junction kept 9 bases outside the gene matches. CDR3 sequence (DNA): TGTGCCAGCAGTCTAACGCGGACAGGGGGCTCTGGCTACACCTTC. Its protein is CASSLTRTGGSGYTF.